This T cell receptor (beta chain) was found in a study of T cells of healthy individuals. TCRdb independently ran MiXCR on the 5' RACE reads; one entry per CDR3 protein. The profile covers about 60,000 distinct CDR3 sequences, with roughly 16% appearing a single time and around 4.5% taken by the ten largest. Germline loops: CDR1 MNHEY, CDR2 SMNVEV (reference sequence). The CDR3 is 14 amino acids. Trimming removed 5 bases at V and 1 base at J, with 8 bases between. This clonotype was counted at least ten times. The rearrangement uses TRBV27 and TRBJ2-2; D unclear. The TCR was taken from a human donor in good health. The CDR3: CASSTPQNTGELFF. CDR3 coding DNA: TGTGCCAGCAGTACCCCACAGAACACCGGGGAGCTGTTTTTT.